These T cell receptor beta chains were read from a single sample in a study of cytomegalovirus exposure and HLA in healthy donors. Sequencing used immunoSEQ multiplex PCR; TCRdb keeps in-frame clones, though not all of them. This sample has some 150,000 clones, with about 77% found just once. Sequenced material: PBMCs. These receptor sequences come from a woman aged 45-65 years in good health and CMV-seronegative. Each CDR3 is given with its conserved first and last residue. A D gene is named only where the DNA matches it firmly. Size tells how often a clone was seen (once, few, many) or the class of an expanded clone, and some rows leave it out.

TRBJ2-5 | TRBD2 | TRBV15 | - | CATSREGGGAGQETQYF | TGTGCCACCAGCAGAGAGGGGGGAGGGGCAGGGCAAGAGACCCAGTACTTC
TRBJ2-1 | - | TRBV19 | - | CASSLTAGLNYNEQFF | TGTGCCAGTAGTCTCACCGCGGGACTTAACTACAATGAGCAGTTCTTC
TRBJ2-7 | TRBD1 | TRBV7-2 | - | CASSLAWTGKSLYEQYF | TGTGCCAGCAGCTTAGCGTGGACAGGGAAGTCCCTCTACGAGCAGTACTTC
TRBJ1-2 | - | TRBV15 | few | CATSGNGLSYTGYTF | TGTGCCACCAGCGGAAATGGACTTTCGTATACGGGCTACACCTTC
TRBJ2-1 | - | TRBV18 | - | CASFPDRGLSNEQFF | TGTGCCAGCTTTCCCGACAGAGGACTATCGAATGAGCAGTTCTTC
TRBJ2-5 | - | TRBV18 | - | CASSPMGEAQETQYF | TGTGCCAGCTCACCCATGGGAGAGGCCCAAGAGACCCAGTACTTC
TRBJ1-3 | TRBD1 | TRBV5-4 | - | CASSRGGDRGSGNTIYF | TGTGCCAGCAGCCGCGGGGGGGACAGGGGTTCGGGAAACACCATATATTTT
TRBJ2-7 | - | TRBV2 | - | CASSEDGGQWQYF | TGTGCCAGCAGTGAAGACGGAGGGCAGTGGCAGTACTTC
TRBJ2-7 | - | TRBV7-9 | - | CASSLGTASEQYF | TGTGCCAGCAGCTTAGGGACAGCGAGCGAGCAGTACTTC
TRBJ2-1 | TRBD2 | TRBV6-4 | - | CASSPGTSNEQFF | TGTGCCAGCAGTCCCGGGACTAGCAATGAGCAGTTCTTC
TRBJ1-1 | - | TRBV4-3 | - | CASSQVGQPYTEAFF | TGCGCCAGCAGCCAAGTAGGACAGCCCTACACTGAAGCTTTCTTT
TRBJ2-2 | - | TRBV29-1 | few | CSVEGDTTIRGTGELFF | TGCAGCGTTGAGGGTGACACGACCATACGGGGCACCGGGGAGCTGTTTTTT